This passage covers 9 T cell receptor beta chains from one sample sequenced in a study of T-cell reconstitution after alpha-beta-depleted transplantation in children (dated by TCRdb to 2015 to 2016). The library was produced with PCR. Sequencing used an Illumina HiSeq 2500. Molecular barcoding was employed in the preparation of TCR libraries, with unique molecular identifiers being used to normalize TCRbeta repertoire quantification. TCRdb's own reprocessing of the public reads used fastp at Q25 and MiXCR and kept productive beta chains. Rows with a matching CDR3 protein are joined into one entry that keeps the most common DNA and genes. Here the sample has 150,000 to 250,000 distinct CDR3 sequences; just under 6.5% occur a single time. The ten largest clones take up around 4.3% of the sample. The sample's treatment or condition label, in plain terms: allogeneic hematopoietic cell transplantation with graft depleted of TCRalphabeta T cells and CD19 B cells.

The specimen was PBMCs, collected before TCRalphabeta/CD19-depleted stem cell transplant. These receptors came from a girl under two years old with combined immunodeficiency, due to receive a stem cell transplant.

The table lists this clonotype with many counts. The genes are TRBV12-3 or TRBV12-4 and TRBJ1-5; D not certain. The CDR3 is 16 residues long. V lost 3 bases and J lost 11, with 23 bases in between. CDR3 in DNA: TGTGCCAGCAGTTTTGACATCTCAATCAGCCCGGGAGCCCAGCATTTT. Protein sequence: CASSFDISISPGAQHF.

Ten or more counts support this clonotype. The V and J genes are TRBV9 and TRBJ1-2, with 8 bases identical to TRBD1. V was clipped by 3 bases and J by 0 bases; unmatched bases: 7. CDR3 size: 16 residues. CDR1 is SGDLS and CDR2 is YYNGEE in the germline V gene. CDR3 in DNA: TGTGCCAGCAGCGCCATCAGGGGGCCAGCTAACTATGGCTACACCTTC. This codes for CASSAIRGPANYGYTF.

This clonotype appeared many times. This chain connects TRBV10-3 to TRBJ1-1; 9 bases match TRBD1. Germline trimming cut 8 bases from V and 6 bases from J; bases unmatched to any gene: 10. The CDR3 has 14 amino acids. Germline-derived CDR1 and CDR2 are ENHRY and SYGVKD. The CDR3: CAICPDRGIAEAFF. In DNA form, the CDR3 reads TGTGCCATCTGCCCGGACAGGGGTATCGCTGAAGCTTTCTTT.

This clonotype was counted ten times or more. This chain joins TRBV5-1 and TRBJ2-1; D gene unclear. The CDR3 is made up of 12 amino acids. Germline V gene data show CDR1 as SGHRS and CDR2 as YFSETQ. Trimming took 2 bases from V and 5 from J, leaving 5 bases between them. The CDR3 here is CASSLGDNEQFF. Here the CDR3 DNA reads TGCGCCAGCAGCTTAGGAGACAATGAGCAGTTCTTC.

This clonotype showed up many times. The chain joins TRBV7-9 to TRBJ1-2; 7 nucleotides line up with TRBD1. With V trimmed by 4 bases and J by 6 bases, 5 bases remained unmatched. Per the germline V gene, CDR1 is SEHNR and CDR2 is FQNEAQ (reference sequence). This CDR3 has 13 amino acids. CDR3 loop: CASSYTGVDGYTF. The DNA for the CDR3 is TGTGCCAGCAGCTACACAGGGGTGGATGGCTACACCTTC.

This clonotype was observed a single time. The chain is built from TRBV4-2 and TRBJ2-2; D uncertain. Between the trimmed V and J ends, which lost 10 bases and 6 bases, there was a span of 18 bases. The germline CDR1 and CDR2 sequences are LGHNA and YNFKEQ. This CDR3 region has 14 residues. CDR3 sequence reads: CAIGPSVYSGELFF. The CDR3 DNA reads as TGTGCCATCGGCCCCAGCGTTTACTCCGGGGAGCTGTTTTTT.

This clonotype occurred many times. The chain employs TRBV28 and TRBJ2-7; TRBD2 matches 7 bases. CDR3 length: 14 amino acids. Trimming at V came to 5 bases and at J to 3 bases, leaving 7 bases not matched to a gene. Germline V CDR1 and CDR2: MDHEN, SYDVKM. The CDR3 is CASSPLAEIYEQYF. CDR3 nucleotide sequence: TGTGCCAGCAGTCCCCTAGCGGAAATCTACGAGCAGTACTTC. The full variable domain, completed using reference TRBV28 and TRBJ2-7, is DVKVTQSSRYLVKRTGEKVFLECVQDMDHENMFWYRQDPGLGLRLIYFSYDVKMKEKGDIPEGYSVSREKKERFSLILESASTNQTSMYLCASSPLAEIYEQYFGPGTRLTVT.

This clonotype was observed many times. The V call is TRBV6-5, the J call TRBJ2-1; 15 positions agree with TRBD2. Per germline, CDR1 MNHEY and CDR2 SVGAGI. V lost 4 bases and J lost 5; bases outside the gene matches: 3. The CDR3 contains 16 residues. The CDR3 DNA sequence: TGTGCCAGCAGTTGGACTAGCGGGAGGGCTAACAATGAGCAGTTCTTC. This encodes CASSWTSGRANNEQFF.

A note on this clonotype: This could be a read error, since a much larger clone is one nucleotide away. The rearrangement links TRBV6-2 or TRBV6-3 to TRBJ2-2; TRBD2 agrees at 11 bases. This CDR3 has 20 residues. Germline V lookup: CDR1 MNHEY, CDR2 SVGEGT. J lost 0 bases, V lost 2 bases, and 11 bases had no gene match. The CDR3 region has the DNA TGTGCCAGCAGTTACAGTCCGGGGACTAGCGGCAATGCGAACACCGGGGAGCTGTTTTTT. Translated, it gives CASSYSPGTSGNANTGELFF.